The next 9 T cell receptor beta chains were all read from a single sample in a study of identical twins. One entry per CDR3 protein, called by TCRdb with MiXCR from the 5' RACE reads. Of around 480,000 distinct CDR3 sequences listed, 13% to 15% are singletons. These records were also assigned to another study, of yellow fever vaccine responses in identical twins.

Sequences were obtained from CD4+ T cells sorted from blood. These receptors came from a woman aged 18-30 years in good health.

This clonotype was seen repeatedly, ten times or more. The chain is built from TRBV7-9 and TRBJ2-1, with D tentatively TRBD2 (6 bases). V dropped 5 bases and J dropped 2 bases, with 16 bases sitting between them. The CDR3 contains 16 residues. CDR1 is SEHNR and CDR2 is FQNEAQ in the germline V gene (reference sequence). DNA for the CDR3: TGTGCCAGCAGCCGAACCGGGACGGGAGCCTACAATGAGCAGTTCTTC. Encoded protein: CASSRTGTGAYNEQFF.

This clonotype was recorded many times. The chain employs TRBV24-1 and TRBJ1-1; maybe TRBD1 (6 bases). CDR1 and CDR2 from the germline V gene are KGHDR and SFDVKD. This CDR3 region has 15 residues. Between the trimmed V and J ends, which lost 9 bases and 3 bases, there was a span of 19 bases. The CDR3 loop reads CATFITGKADTEAFF. DNA of the CDR3: TGTGCCACCTTTATAACAGGGAAGGCGGACACTGAAGCTTTCTTT.

This clonotype appeared a few times. The V and J genes are TRBV29-1 and TRBJ1-1, with D possibly matching TRBD1 (6 bases). The CDR3 totals 15 residues. The ends were cut back, 4 bases at V and 0 bases at J, with 15 bases in the middle. Per germline, CDR1 SQVTM and CDR2 ANQGSEA. CDR3 sequence (DNA): TGCAGCGTTGGAGAAAGGGGGATTTTGAACACTGAAGCTTTCTTT. Protein: CSVGERGILNTEAFF.

This clonotype occurred many times. Mismatch with germline at one junction end may stem from a read error. V and J are TRBV7-3 and TRBJ2-3, with 7 bases that match TRBD1. The CDR3 sequence is 13 residues long. Germline CDR1 is SGHTA and CDR2 is FQGTGA. CDR3 sequence reads: CASSEQGADTQYF. CDR3 bases: TGCGCCAGCAGTGAGCAGGGGGCAGATACGCAGTATTTT.

The CDR3 sequence: CASSLRQLAGDFYEQYF. For the CDR3, the DNA is TGTGCCAGCAGTTTGAGACAACTAGCGGGGGACTTCTACGAGCAGTACTTC. The chain employs TRBV12-3 or TRBV12-4 and TRBJ2-7; 11 bases are shared with TRBD2. This CDR3 is 17 amino acids long. The V segment lost 3 bases and the J segment 3 bases; nucleotides outside the gene matches: 10.

This chain uses TRBV10-3 with TRBJ2-6; the D is unclear. The CDR3 runs to 13 residues. The ends were cut back, 4 bases at V and 3 bases at J, with 4 bases in the middle. Germline V gene lookup returns CDR1 ENHRY and CDR2 SYGVKD. The CDR3 loop is CAISVGGANVLTF. DNA of the CDR3: TGTGCCATCAGTGTGGGTGGGGCCAACGTCCTGACTTTC.

CDR3 DNA: TGTGCCAGCTCACTGGGACTGAACCAAGAGACCCAGTACTTC. Its translation: CASSLGLNQETQYF. This rearrangement joins TRBV18 to TRBJ2-5, with TRBD2 as a possible D gene (6 bases). The CDR3 loop spans 14 amino acids. The ends were cut back, 4 bases at V and 0 bases at J, with 9 bases in the middle. Germline V gene data show CDR1 as KGHSH and CDR2 as LQKENI.

Only a few counts were recorded for this clonotype. This chain joins TRBV9 and TRBJ2-7, with D perhaps TRBD1 (6 bases). The V end was cut by 0 bases, the J end by 7 bases, with 11 bases between. From germline, CDR1 is SGDLS and CDR2 YYNGEE. The CDR3 length is 13 residues. The DNA for the CDR3 is TGTGCCAGCAGCGTAGTGGGGGCTGGTGAGCAGTACTTC. Amino acids: CASSVVGAGEQYF.

The chain couples TRBV7-3 to TRBJ2-1; possible D gene TRBD2, 6 bases. V was pared by 4 bases and J by 9 bases, with 10 bases between. CDR1 and CDR2 from the germline V gene are SGHTA and FQGTGA. The CDR3 runs 12 residues. The CDR3 loop reads CASSYGGGEQFF. The DNA of the CDR3 is TGTGCCAGCAGCTACGGGGGTGGTGAGCAGTTCTTC.